This T cell receptor beta chain was retrieved from a study of cytomegalovirus exposure and HLA in healthy donors. While unrecorded immune exposures were likely, the donors were nominally healthy when sampled. General observations from the study: Some TCR beta chains (around 160 of them) were listed as cytomegalovirus-associated.

The V and J ends lost 5 bases and 6 bases, in that order; junction bases with no gene match: 6. The CDR3 extends over 14 amino acids. Germline V CDR1 and CDR2: MNHEY, SMNVEV (reference sequence). The study ran its PCR with 60 Vbeta and 13 Jbeta primers. The protocol was immunoSEQ multiplex PCR, while the TCRdb copy is restricted to in-frame clones and leaves out a portion. This table holds about 81,000 clones, 75% to 90% found once. As regards this clone: Antigen unknown.

V gene TRBV27 combines with J gene TRBJ2-3; the match to TRBD2 covers 9 bases. The source is a man between 18 and 29 years old in good health and CMV-seronegative. Sequenced input: PBMCs. CDR3 bases: TGTGCCAGCAGTCTCTCTAGCGGGATTGATACGCAGTATTTT. This codes for CASSLSSGIDTQYF.